Following are 26 T cell receptor beta chains from one sample sequenced in a study of blood T cell repertoires in COVID-19. TCRdb's copy holds only in-frame clones and misses some; the assay was immunoSEQ multiplex PCR. The sample contains 70,000 to 100,000 clones, about 83% of which appear only once. The sample consisted of peripheral blood. The receptors originated from a woman aged 55-69 years with COVID-19, enrolled during active disease.

This chain uses TRBV19 with TRBJ2-5; TRBD1 is a possible D gene (6 bases). This CDR3 region has 14 residues. Germline assignment: CDR1 LNHDA and CDR2 SQIVND (reference sequence). Trimming removed 6 bases from V and 2 bases from J, with 13 bases in between. Here the CDR3 DNA reads TGTGCCAGTAGCGATGGGGGCCCACAAGAGACCCAGTACTTC. It encodes CASSDGGPQETQYF.

This rearrangement joins TRBV2 to TRBJ1-5, with a possible D match to TRBD1 (6 bases). This CDR3 is 15 amino acids long. CDR1 and CDR2 from the germline V gene are SNHLY and FYNNEI. The V end lost 7 bases, the J end lost 7 bases, and 20 bases lay between the germline ends. DNA of the CDR3: TGTGCCAGCAATCCATATATAGGGGGAGTACAGCCCCAGCATTTT. Protein product: CASNPYIGGVQPQHF.

The chain uses TRBV7-3 and TRBJ1-1; D unresolved. V gave up 6 bases and J gave up 0 bases, with 8 bases separating them. CDR1 is SGHTA, CDR2 FQGTGA, per germline. The CDR3 sequence is 13 residues long. The CDR3 DNA reads as TGTGCCAGCAGGGCAAACATGAACACTGAAGCTTTCTTT. Its translation is CASRANMNTEAFF.

This clone was counted a single time. The CDR3 coding sequence is TGTGCCAGCAGTCCTCCGGGGTCGGAGACCCAGTACTTC. It encodes CASSPPGSETQYF. The chain combines TRBV12-3 or TRBV12-4 with TRBJ2-5; maybe TRBD2 (5 bases). This CDR3 spans 13 amino acids. With 5 bases removed from V and 5 bases from J, the gap between germline ends came to 12 bases.

The J gene is TRBJ2-1, the V gene TRBV6-2 or TRBV6-3; D is possibly TRBD2 (5 bases). V was trimmed by 4 bases and J by 6 bases, leaving 13 bases between them. Germline lookup yields CDR1 MNHEY and CDR2 SVGEGT. The CDR3 is made up of 14 amino acids. The CDR3 nucleotides are TGTGCCAGCAGTTCTCTAGCTACTTCCAATGAGCAGTTCTTC. Translation gives CASSSLATSNEQFF.

A single count supports this clone. Written as DNA, the CDR3 is TGTGCCAGCAGTGTTCGCCTAGCGGGGGCCGGGGAGCTGTTTTTT. Protein sequence: CASSVRLAGAGELFF. V gene TRBV2 combines with J gene TRBJ2-2; 10 nucleotides align to TRBD2. V lost 4 bases and J lost 6; bases outside the gene matches: 5. In germline, CDR1 is SNHLY, CDR2 FYNNEI. The CDR3 extends over 15 amino acids.

The chain employs TRBV16 and TRBJ1-2, with D possibly matching TRBD1 (5 bases). The V end was cut by 4 bases, the J end by 1 base, with 7 bases between. There are 13 residues in the CDR3. The germline V gene encodes CDR1 KGHSY and CDR2 FQNENV. CDR3 loop: CASSPDSNYGYTF. The CDR3 DNA is TGTGCCAGCAGCCCCGACAGTAACTATGGCTACACCTTC. The variable domain in full, completed from reference TRBV16 and TRBJ1-2, reads GEEVAQTPKHLVRGEGQKAKLYCAPIKGHSYVFWYQQVLKNEFKFLISFQNENVFDETGMPKERFSAKCLPNSPCSLEIQATKLEDSAVYFCASSPDSNYGYTFGSGTRLTVV.

The V gene is TRBV10-3, the J gene TRBJ1-5; the D gene is possibly TRBD1 (6 bases). Germline assignment: CDR1 ENHRY and CDR2 SYGVKD. V was pared by 9 bases and J by 3 bases, with 12 bases between. The CDR3 length is 13 residues. The CDR3 nucleotides read TGTGCCATTTCCGGGACACTCAATCAGCCCCAGCATTTT. Residues: CAISGTLNQPQHF.

The chain links TRBV5-1 to TRBJ1-1; the match to TRBD1 covers 9 bases. Trimming took 4 bases from V and 6 from J; bases not matched to a gene: 13. Germline V CDR1 and CDR2: SGHRS, YFSETQ. This CDR3 has 16 amino acids. The CDR3 here is CASSQGQGFRGSEAFF. As DNA, the CDR3 is TGCGCCAGCAGCCAGGGACAGGGTTTTAGGGGATCTGAAGCTTTCTTT.

The J gene is TRBJ2-6, the V gene TRBV7-8, with 7 bases matching TRBD1. CDR3 length: 19 residues. Per germline, CDR1 SGHVS and CDR2 FQNEAQ. V was clipped by 3 bases and J by 0 bases; unmatched bases: 11. CDR3 residues: CASSLTRTGGDSGANVLTF. CDR3 sequence (DNA): TGTGCCAGCAGCTTGACAAGGACAGGTGGGGACTCTGGGGCCAACGTCCTGACTTTC. The entire variable domain, with the rest obtained from reference TRBV7-8 and TRBJ2-6, is as follows: GAGVSQSPRYKVAKRGQDVALRCDPISGHVSLFWYQQALGQGPEFLTYFQNEAQLDKSGLPSDRFFAERPEGSVSTLKIQRTQQEDSAVYLCASSLTRTGGDSGANVLTFGAGSRLTVL.

CDR3 residues: CASSQTRLAGGSYNEQFF. The DNA of the CDR3 is TGTGCCAGCAGCCAAACCAGACTAGCGGGGGGCTCCTACAATGAGCAGTTCTTC. This rearrangement joins TRBV14 to TRBJ2-1; 13 bases fit TRBD2. J lost 0 bases, V lost 2 bases, and 4 bases had no gene match. The germline V gene has CDR1 SGHDN and CDR2 FVKESK. The CDR3 has 18 residues.

The chain combines TRBV10-3 with TRBJ1-2; 8 bases map to TRBD1. The CDR3 loop spans 19 amino acids. Trimming took 3 bases from V and 0 from J; bases not matched to a gene: 15. Germline V gene sequence: CDR1 ENHRY, CDR2 SYGVKD. CDR3 region: CAISERTGRSVSPNYGYTF. The CDR3 DNA sequence: TGTGCCATCAGTGAAAGGACAGGGCGTTCGGTCAGCCCTAACTATGGCTACACCTTC.

This clone was seen once. V is TRBV11-1 and J is TRBJ2-7; 13 nucleotides agree with TRBD2. The germline gives CDR1 SGHAT, CDR2 FQDESV (reference sequence). This CDR3 is 14 amino acids long. V dropped 5 bases and J dropped 3; count of bases not matched to a gene: 1. The CDR3 DNA sequence: TGTGCCAGCAGCGGGACTAGCGGGGACTACGAGCAGTACTTC. Amino acid sequence: CASSGTSGDYEQYF.

For this clone: The junction departs from the called germline gene at one end, perhaps through a read error. This chain joins TRBV6-1 and TRBJ2-7, with TRBD1 matching 9 bases. CDR1 and CDR2 from the germline V gene are MNHNS and SASEGT. CDR3 length: 14 residues. The CDR3 DNA is TGTGCCAGCAGTGAATTTATTGAGGGGACAGGGACCCACTTC. This gives the protein CASSEFIEGTGTHF.

V gene TRBV24-1 combines with J gene TRBJ1-2, with no clear D. Germline V gene sequence: CDR1 KGHDR, CDR2 SFDVKD. The CDR3 consists of 17 residues. The V end was cut by 3 bases, the J end by 3 bases, with 19 bases between. CDR3: CATSDTPRSGSHYGYTF. CDR3 nucleotide sequence: TGTGCCACCAGTGATACCCCCCGGTCAGGAAGTCACTATGGCTACACCTTC.

The rearrangement uses TRBV29-1 and TRBJ1-1; no definite D call. CDR3 length: 13 residues. CDR1 is SQVTM, CDR2 ANQGSEA, per germline. V lost 6 bases, J lost 5 bases, and 16 bases lay in between. CDR3 protein: CSVLQWLDTEAFF. The CDR3 DNA follows: TGCAGCGTGTTACAGTGGTTGGATACTGAAGCTTTCTTT.

This chain links TRBV27 with TRBJ2-1; D call uncertain. V dropped 6 bases and J dropped 0 bases, with 15 bases sitting between them. Germline CDR1 is MNHEY and CDR2 is SMNVEV (reference sequence). This CDR3 has 16 residues. CDR3 sequence: CASSSPAESSYNEQFF. The CDR3 DNA follows: TGTGCCAGCAGCTCCCCTGCGGAGAGCTCCTACAATGAGCAGTTCTTC.

This rearrangement joins TRBV6-6 to TRBJ2-1; perhaps TRBD2 as D (5 bases). V was shortened by 2 bases and J by 9 bases, with 14 bases between the two germline ends. This CDR3 is built from 14 residues. Germline V gene sequence: CDR1 MNHNY, CDR2 SVGAGI (reference sequence). The CDR3 protein is CASSYLGEAREQFF. Here the CDR3 DNA reads TGTGCCAGCAGTTACCTCGGGGAAGCACGTGAGCAGTTCTTC.

V usage is TRBV7-2 and J usage is TRBJ1-2; TRBD1 matches at 9 bases. The V gene's germline CDR1 is SGHTA and CDR2 FQGNSA. There are 15 residues in the CDR3. After removal of 5 bases from V and 3 bases from J, the junction contained 7 bases not matched to a gene. The CDR3 DNA reads as TGTGCCAGCAGCCGGGACAGGGCCGCGGACTATGGCTACACCTTC. Its translation is CASSRDRAADYGYTF.

A note on this clone: Other nucleotide sequences in the sample specify the same CDR3. The chain employs TRBV9 and TRBJ2-3; D possibly corresponds to TRBD2 (6 bases). Per the germline V gene, CDR1 is SGDLS and CDR2 is YYNGEE. V lost 3 bases to trimming and J lost 4 bases, with 12 bases between them. This CDR3 contains 14 residues. CDR3 coding DNA: TGTGCCAGCAGCGCCGGTGGAGGGCCAGATACGCAGTATTTT. The encoded protein is CASSAGGGPDTQYF.

Notes on this clone: This specimen includes other DNA sequences encoding the same CDR3. The chain couples TRBV11-2 to TRBJ2-7; no reliable D call. The CDR3 length is 12 residues. Trimming shortened V by 0 bases and J by 4 bases, and 4 bases separated the two germline ends. Looked up from germline, CDR1 is SGHAT and CDR2 is FQNNGV. The CDR3 nucleotides read TGTGCCAGCAGCTTAGATCAGTACGAGCAGTACTTC. This translates into CASSLDQYEQYF. Filled out from reference TRBV11-2 and TRBJ2-7, the complete variable domain reads EAGVAQSPRYKIIEKRQSVAFWCNPISGHATLYWYQQILGQGPKLLIQFQNNGVVDDSQLPKDRFSAERLKGVDSTLKIQPAKLEDSAVYLCASSLDQYEQYFGPGTRLTVT.

The chain joins TRBV6-5 to TRBJ2-7; 8 positions match TRBD1. In germline, CDR1 is MNHEY, CDR2 SVGAGI. V lost 5 bases, J lost 7 bases, and 7 bases stayed unmatched. This CDR3 has 13 residues. The DNA for the CDR3 is TGTGCCAGCAGTAGACAGGGGTTCGGGGAGCAGTACTTC. Protein product: CASSRQGFGEQYF.

This clone was detected once. In DNA form, the CDR3 reads TGTGCCAGCAGACTCAGCAATCAGCCCCAGCATTTT. It encodes CASRLSNQPQHF. The chain is built from TRBV28 and TRBJ1-5, with no clear D. Trimming removed 6 bases at V and 1 base at J, with 4 bases between. The CDR3 has 12 residues. Per the germline V gene, CDR1 is MDHEN and CDR2 is SYDVKM.

The rearrangement uses TRBV2 and TRBJ2-1, with D maybe TRBD1 (6 bases). Trimming removed 6 bases at V and 5 bases at J, with 14 bases between. The CDR3 contains 14 residues. Germline V gene lookup returns CDR1 SNHLY and CDR2 FYNNEI. Here the CDR3 reads CASSPQGFHNEQFF. As DNA, the CDR3 is TGTGCCAGCAGCCCCCAGGGGTTCCACAATGAGCAGTTCTTC.

The chain combines TRBV3-1 (or the pseudogene TRBV3-2) with TRBJ2-7; D not resolved. In germline, CDR1 is LGHDT, CDR2 YNNKEL (reference sequence). Trimming shortened V by 5 bases and J by 5 bases, and 19 bases separated the two germline ends. CDR3 length: 15 amino acids. Here the CDR3 DNA reads TGTGCCAGCAGCAGATTTCCAGGTATATACAACGAGCAGTACTTC. Encoded protein: CASSRFPGIYNEQYF.

Here the CDR3 reads CSARGVGADTQYF. The CDR3 region has the DNA TGCAGCGCCCGGGGGGTGGGTGCAGATACGCAGTATTTT. The chain is built from TRBV29-1 and TRBJ2-3, with TRBD2 matching 7 bases. J lost 4 bases, V lost 7 bases, and 8 bases had no gene match. Germline V gives CDR1 SQVTM, CDR2 ANQGSEA. The CDR3 runs 13 residues.